The rows below give T cell receptor beta chains drawn from one sample of a study of blood T cells in healthy people across ages. TCRdb redid the calling of the 5' RACE reads with MiXCR, one entry per CDR3 protein. The sample yields roughly 1,700,000 distinct CDR3 sequences, approximately 30% seen once. Material: blood. All receptors come from a woman aged 30 to 39 in good health. The CDR3 runs from the conserved cysteine through the conserved F or W. Expanded clones are given a class, and other clones once, few, many or no size at all.

j_call v_call cdr3_length clone_size cdr3_aa
TRBJ2-5 TRBV7-6 11 few CASSPRLTQYF
TRBJ2-1 TRBV30 12 - CAWSVLRNEQFF
TRBJ1-6 TRBV9 15 - CASSVLGTLNSPLHF
TRBJ2-1 TRBV20-1 15 - CSARKGLAGDNEQFF
TRBJ2-7 TRBV27 13 - CASSWGGGDEQYF
TRBJ2-1 TRBV29-1 11 - CSVGLEFSQFF
TRBJ2-7 TRBV30 13 once CAWSQLATYEQYF
TRBJ2-3 TRBV9 17 - CAGSPRGSGGSTDTQYF
TRBJ1-3 TRBV7-7 16 few CASSLEGPFSGNTIYF
TRBJ2-3 TRBV12-3/TRBV12-4 13 - CASSLTSSDTQYF
TRBJ1-1 TRBV10-2 12 - CASTRTGGEAFF
TRBJ2-3 TRBV7-2 13 - CASSPSLAEMQYF
TRBJ2-1 TRBV19 14 - CASSSRERYNEQFF
TRBJ1-2 TRBV7-9 14 many CASSNGLVSDGYTF
TRBJ2-6 TRBV9 17 few CASSPEDTGSGANVLTF
TRBJ2-1 TRBV5-1 16 - CASSLVAGTTYNEQFF
TRBJ1-1 TRBV5-1 14 - CASSFQGRNTEAFF
TRBJ2-3 TRBV4-3 12 many CASSQDKNTQYF
TRBJ2-6 TRBV2 16 - CASSVGDSSGANVLTF
TRBJ2-1 TRBV29-1 14 - CSAAERDRVYEQFF
TRBJ1-5 TRBV20-1 16 few CSARRGVFGTNQPQHF
TRBJ2-5 TRBV7-2 17 few CASSLSSTSGMGKTQYF
TRBJ1-2 TRBV12-3/TRBV12-4 15 - CASTKTGAEGHGYTF
TRBJ2-7 TRBV5-1 14 - CASSMGGTPYEQYF
TRBJ2-3 TRBV28 17 few CASSPLWWRGVIDTQYF
TRBJ1-2 TRBV6-5 15 few CASSYSIGESYGYTF
TRBJ1-5 TRBV29-1 13 - CSVRIHPDQPQHF
TRBJ2-7 TRBV4-2 15 few CASSPGRGGSYEQYF
TRBJ2-6 TRBV6-5 16 many CASRRTGYSGANVLTF
TRBJ2-7 TRBV19 14 - CACSLTGGSYEQYF
TRBJ1-2 TRBV20-1 14 many CSASGPVSGYGYTF
TRBJ2-3 TRBV9 14 many CASSAPVSTDTQYF
TRBJ1-2 TRBV20-1 11 many CSAREEYGYTF
TRBJ2-4 TRBV7-2 14 few CASSDRDRGEEQYF
TRBJ2-4 TRBV29-1 14 few CGALNTGAESIQYF
TRBJ1-2 TRBV7-9 10 few CASGRDGYTF
TRBJ2-1 TRBV18 13 - CASSPLRPEEQFF
TRBJ2-1 TRBV7-2 13 few CASRRFREGEQFF
TRBJ2-6 TRBV29-1 15 many CSVVYSRSGANVLTF
TRBJ2-1 TRBV28 15 - CASRLGDWRRNEQFF
TRBJ2-3 TRBV3-1 12 few CASSPEQDTQYF
TRBJ1-4 TRBV29-1 12 - CSVEQADEKLFF
TRBJ2-1 TRBV7-2 13 few CASSLGVYLEQFF
TRBJ2-3 TRBV10-1 13 few CASSNGDTDTQYF
TRBJ1-2 TRBV20-1 12 - CSARGGDRGYTF
TRBJ2-3 TRBV12-3/TRBV12-4 14 - CASNPWGGQDTQYF
TRBJ2-3 TRBV20-1 15 - CSEYSNGDSTDTQYF
TRBJ2-7 TRBV5-1 13 many CASSQQTESRQYF
TRBJ2-3 TRBV5-1 17 few CASSLDPPPASTDTQYF
TRBJ2-3 TRBV4-3 14 - CASSLSTNGDTQYF
TRBJ2-7 TRBV28 15 many CASSPPRDRGREQYF
TRBJ2-1 TRBV20-1 15 - CSASGVSGRANEQFF
TRBJ2-1 TRBV5-1 17 many CASSPGGIASSYNEQFF
TRBJ1-5 TRBV20-1 14 - CSGLNTGRNQPQHF
TRBJ1-2 TRBV28 16 - CASSLDLGADSHGYTF